The 25 T cell receptor beta chains listed next were all sequenced from one sample in a study of cytomegalovirus exposure and HLA in healthy donors. Use of 60 Vbeta and 13 Jbeta primers characterized the PCR. TCRdb's copy holds only in-frame clones and misses some; the assay was immunoSEQ multiplex PCR. The sample shows 150,000 or so clones, around 80% of them seen only once. Sequencing input: PBMCs. The receptors were sampled from a woman aged 50 to 60 in good health and CMV-seropositive.

Written as DNA, the CDR3 is TGTGCCATCAAACGGACAGGGAGGGTCACTGAAGCTTTCTTT. This sequence encodes CAIKRTGRVTEAFF. The rearrangement uses TRBV10-3 and TRBJ1-1, with 8 bases matching TRBD1. The germline V gene has CDR1 ENHRY and CDR2 SYGVKD. This CDR3 has 14 amino acids. The V and J ends lost 7 bases and 4 bases, in that order; junction bases with no gene match: 8.

This chain joins TRBV5-4 and TRBJ2-5; no definite D call. The V end lost 0 bases, the J end lost 3 bases, and 6 bases lay between the germline ends. CDR3 size: 13 residues. Looked up from germline, CDR1 is SGHNT and CDR2 is YYREEE (reference sequence). The CDR3 is CASSLDSKETQYF. CDR3 DNA sequence: TGTGCCAGCAGCTTGGACAGTAAAGAGACCCAGTACTTC.

This chain connects TRBV2 to TRBJ2-1; 9 bases are shared with TRBD2. This CDR3 has 17 amino acids. The V gene's germline CDR1 is SNHLY and CDR2 FYNNEI. V trimming: 4 bases; J trimming: 2 bases; junction bases outside the gene matches: 9. This CDR3 is CASSGRGGGRAYNEQFF. CDR3 bases: TGTGCCAGCAGTGGACGTGGGGGCGGGAGGGCCTACAATGAGCAGTTCTTC.

This chain uses TRBV2 with TRBJ1-1; D is unresolved. Germline V gene lookup returns CDR1 SNHLY and CDR2 FYNNEI. V was clipped by 6 bases and J by 2 bases, with 7 bases between them. This CDR3 comprises 12 residues. This CDR3 is CASRYSNTEAFF. The CDR3 DNA reads TGTGCCAGCAGGTACAGCAACACTGAAGCTTTCTTT.

The rearrangement joins TRBV27 to TRBJ2-1, with 11 bases fitting TRBD2. After removal of 3 bases from V and 7 bases from J, the junction contained 5 bases not matched to a gene. The CDR3 is 15 residues long. Germline assignment: CDR1 MNHEY and CDR2 SMNVEV (reference sequence). CDR3 residues: CASSFRLAGINEQFF. The CDR3, as DNA: TGTGCCAGCAGTTTTCGACTAGCGGGGATAAATGAGCAGTTCTTC.

The V gene is TRBV6-6, the J gene TRBJ2-1; 10 bases are shared with TRBD2. V shed 5 bases, J shed 7 bases, and the junction held 11 bases outside the gene matches. The CDR3 loop spans 16 amino acids. Per germline, CDR1 MNHNY and CDR2 SVGAGI (reference sequence). CDR3 sequence reads: CASSLVAGGPWNEQFF. The CDR3 DNA reads TGTGCCAGCAGTCTAGTAGCGGGGGGCCCTTGGAATGAGCAGTTCTTC.

The rearrangement links TRBV7-2 to TRBJ2-1, with TRBD2 matching over 12 bases. V lost 5 bases, J lost 9 bases, and 5 bases stayed unmatched. Germline V gene lookup returns CDR1 SGHTA and CDR2 FQGNSA. CDR3 length: 14 amino acids. The CDR3 loop reads CASSRTSGTGEQFF. In DNA, the CDR3 is TGTGCCAGCAGCCGGACTAGCGGGACAGGTGAGCAGTTCTTC.

The genes are TRBV11-2 and TRBJ2-1; 13 nucleotides match TRBD2. J lost 0 bases, V lost 3 bases, and 5 bases had no gene match. This CDR3 region has 18 residues. From germline, CDR1 is SGHAT and CDR2 FQNNGV. CDR3 amino acids: CASSLGTSGASSYNEQFF. The CDR3 DNA sequence: TGTGCCAGCAGCTTGGGGACTAGCGGGGCTAGCTCCTACAATGAGCAGTTCTTC.

The rearrangement uses TRBV13 and TRBJ1-1; no clear D gene. The germline CDR1 and CDR2 sequences are PRHDT and FYEKMQ (reference sequence). The CDR3 covers 14 residues. V lost 5 bases to trimming and J lost 5 bases, with 15 bases between them. The CDR3 DNA reads as TGTGCCAGCAGCCGCGGGGTTGTCGGAACTGAAGCTTTCTTT. Protein: CASSRGVVGTEAFF.

This clone occurred once. V is TRBV15 and J is TRBJ2-2; TRBD1 is a possible D gene (5 bases). Germline CDR1 reads LNHNV; CDR2 reads YYDKDF (reference sequence). This CDR3 has 15 residues. Trimming shortened V by 0 bases and J by 5 bases, and 10 bases separated the two germline ends. The CDR3 region is CATSRDDKGTGELFF. CDR3 nucleotides: TGTGCCACCAGCAGAGATGACAAGGGGACCGGGGAGCTGTTTTTT.

In this sample, this clone turned up once. The CDR3 reads CASSYQAGGLSDTQYF. CDR3 coding DNA: TGTGCCAGCAGTTACCAAGCGGGAGGGCTATCAGATACGCAGTATTTT. This chain joins TRBV6-6 and TRBJ2-3; 10 bases agree with TRBD2. V shed 2 bases and J 4 bases; nucleotides not matched to a gene: 6. From germline, CDR1 is MNHNY and CDR2 SVGAGI (reference sequence). This CDR3 spans 16 amino acids.

The count of this clone is one. The chain links TRBV10-2 to TRBJ1-2; TRBD1 matches 11 bases. The CDR3 runs to 13 residues. Germline CDR1 is WSHSY and CDR2 is SAAADI. The junction had 2 bases not matched to a gene; V was cut back by 6 bases and J by 5 bases. DNA of the CDR3: TGCGCCAGCAGCGGACAGGGGGCTTATGGCTACACCTTC. The encoded protein is CASSGQGAYGYTF.

This rearrangement joins TRBV18 to TRBJ2-1; TRBD2 is a possible D gene (5 bases). Germline-derived CDR1 and CDR2 are KGHSH and LQKENI. Trimming took 3 bases from V and 10 from J, leaving 7 bases between them. The CDR3 is 11 amino acids. The CDR3 DNA sequence: TGTGCCAGCTCACCTGAGCGGGAGCAGTTCTTC. It specifies CASSPEREQFF. Variable domain in full (rest from reference TRBV18 and TRBJ2-1): NAGVMQNPRHLVRRRGQEARLRCSPMKGHSHVYWYRQLPEEGLKFMVYLQKENIIDESGMPKERFSAEFPKEGPSILRIQQVVRGDSAAYFCASSPEREQFFGPGTRLTVL.

This sequence joins TRBV7-9 and TRBJ2-5, with TRBD1 as a possible D gene (6 bases). This CDR3 comprises 17 residues. Germline-derived CDR1 and CDR2 are SEHNR and FQNEAQ (reference sequence). Trimming removed 5 bases from V and 0 bases from J, with 19 bases in between. The DNA for the CDR3 is TGTGCCAGCAGCCCCTCCCCAGGGGCCGGGTACCAAGAGACCCAGTACTTC. This encodes CASSPSPGAGYQETQYF.

The V gene is TRBV19, the J gene TRBJ1-5, with TRBD1 identical over 8 bases. The CDR3 has 16 residues. V lost 7 bases, J lost 2 bases, and 10 bases stayed unmatched. Germline CDR1 and CDR2: LNHDA and SQIVND (reference sequence). CDR3 sequence: CASKGPGQGGNQPQHF. As DNA, the CDR3 is TGTGCCAGTAAGGGGCCCGGACAGGGAGGCAATCAGCCCCAGCATTTT.

The V gene is TRBV27, the J gene TRBJ1-2; D gene unclear. This CDR3 contains 14 residues. Trimming cost V 0 bases and J 8 bases, with 13 bases left between them. The germline CDR1 and CDR2 sequences are MNHEY and SMNVEV (reference sequence). The CDR3 is CASSLSGGFLGYTF. For the CDR3, the DNA is TGTGCCAGCAGTTTATCGGGAGGGTTTCTCGGCTACACCTTC.

V gene TRBV28 combines with J gene TRBJ2-5; TRBD1 matches 9 bases. The CDR3 has 15 amino acids. Germline CDR1 is MDHEN and CDR2 is SYDVKM. V was pared by 0 bases and J by 2 bases, with 1 base of the junction left unmatched. This CDR3 is CASSLWGTGQETQYF. CDR3 sequence (DNA): TGTGCCAGCAGTTTATGGGGGACAGGGCAAGAGACCCAGTACTTC.

V gene TRBV19 combines with J gene TRBJ1-1, with 8 bases fitting TRBD1. Germline V gives CDR1 LNHDA, CDR2 SQIVND (reference sequence). V lost 4 bases to trimming and J lost 5 bases; unmatched junction nucleotides: 12. The CDR3 runs 16 residues. In DNA, the CDR3 is TGTGCCAGTAGTACCTCCCTAACAGGGGGAAGGACTGAAGCTTTCTTT. Its protein product is CASSTSLTGGRTEAFF.

The V gene is TRBV30, the J gene TRBJ1-1, with D hard to call. This CDR3 spans 12 amino acids. V lost 5 bases to trimming and J lost 1 base, with 8 bases between them. Per the germline V gene, CDR1 is GTSNPN and CDR2 is SVGIG (reference sequence). The CDR3 loop is CAWRPGNTEAFF. CDR3 in DNA: TGTGCCTGGCGTCCCGGGAACACTGAAGCTTTCTTT.

The V gene is TRBV7-8, the J gene TRBJ2-5, with D possibly TRBD2 on 6 matching bases. Germline V gene data show CDR1 as SGHVS and CDR2 as FQNEAQ. Trimming shortened V by 4 bases and J by 0 bases, and 21 bases separated the two germline ends. This CDR3 spans 18 amino acids. The CDR3 sequence: CASSSGRIPWDYQETQYF. CDR3 in DNA: TGTGCCAGCAGCTCCGGGCGGATACCTTGGGACTACCAAGAGACCCAGTACTTC. Looking up the rest from reference TRBV7-8 and TRBJ2-5 gives the full variable domain: GAGVSQSPRYKVAKRGQDVALRCDPISGHVSLFWYQQALGQGPEFLTYFQNEAQLDKSGLPSDRFFAERPEGSVSTLKIQRTQQEDSAVYLCASSSGRIPWDYQETQYFGPGTRLLVL.

The rearrangement joins TRBV9 to TRBJ1-3, with 7 bases fitting TRBD1. Germline V CDR1 and CDR2: SGDLS, YYNGEE. J lost 0 bases, V lost 0 bases, and 6 bases had no gene match. This CDR3 has 17 residues. CDR3 coding DNA: TGTGCCAGCAGCGTAGCTAGGGACAGCTACTCTGGAAACACCATATATTTT. Translation: CASSVARDSYSGNTIYF.

The chain uses TRBV28 and TRBJ2-7, with TRBD2 matching 13 bases. CDR1 and CDR2 (germline): MDHEN, SYDVKM. This CDR3 is built from 16 residues. V lost 2 bases, J lost 3 bases, and 4 bases stayed unmatched. For the CDR3, the DNA is TGTGCCAGCAGTTTAGGGGGACTAGCGGGAATCTACGAGCAGTACTTC. Amino acids: CASSLGGLAGIYEQYF.

The chain links TRBV21-1 to TRBJ2-7; TRBD2 is the table's D call, not checked against the DNA. TRBV21-1 is assigned pseudogene status. This CDR3 is 14 amino acids long. CDR3: CASSMGGSTYEQYF. For the CDR3, the DNA is TGTGCCAGCAGCATGGGCGGGAGTACCTACGAGCAGTACTTC.

The gene calls are TRBV6-1 and TRBJ2-5; D perhaps matches TRBD2 (7 bases). Germline V CDR1 and CDR2: MNHNS, SASEGT. Trimming removed 4 bases at V and 2 bases at J, with 14 bases between. This CDR3 has 15 amino acids. CDR3: CASSVEGGGQETQYF. The DNA for the CDR3 is TGTGCCAGCAGTGTTGAGGGGGGGGGACAAGAGACCCAGTACTTC.

V is TRBV5-5 and J is TRBJ1-2; perhaps TRBD1 as D (5 bases). V was clipped by 6 bases and J by 5 bases, with 17 bases between them. Germline CDR1 is SGHKS and CDR2 is YYEKEE (reference sequence). The CDR3 spans 14 residues. CDR3 bases: TGTGCCAGCACCTCCCTGGACACACCTTATGGCTACACCTTC. Translated, it gives CASTSLDTPYGYTF.